Listed here are 21 T cell receptor beta chains from one sample, sequenced in a study of cytomegalovirus exposure and HLA in healthy donors listed by TCRdb under 2017. To prepare the library, the immunoSEQ multiplex PCR assay was applied. A mixture of 60 forward primers for TCR Vbeta segments and 13 reverse primers for TCR Jbeta segments was used in the multiplex PCR. What TCRdb holds here is the immuneACCESS table cut down to in-frame rearrangements. Part of the clones is not present; checked against another copy, under half of the missing clones reflect an unresolved V gene, and the others are unexplained. Here the sample has some 150,000 clones; approximately 77% occur a single time. Jointly, the top ten make up about 3.8% of the sample. The sequencing input was PBMCs. These receptors all stem from a man aged 25-40 years in good health and CMV-seropositive.

The V call is TRBV2, the J call TRBJ1-3; D gene uncertain. The CDR3 has 14 amino acids. The V gene's germline CDR1 is SNHLY and CDR2 FYNNEI. The V and J ends lost 4 bases and 1 base respectively, with 8 bases between them. The CDR3 sequence: CASSVGFSGNTIYF. CDR3 DNA sequence: TGTGCCAGCAGTGTCGGGTTTTCTGGAAACACCATATATTTT.

The chain combines TRBV6-5 with TRBJ2-3; tentatively, D is TRBD2 (6 bases). The germline V gene encodes CDR1 MNHEY and CDR2 SVGAGI. Trimming took 5 bases from V and 7 from J, leaving 13 bases between them. This CDR3 contains 13 residues. CDR3 bases: TGTGCCAGCAGTGAATTAAGCGGGTATACGCAGTATTTT. Encoded protein: CASSELSGYTQYF.

This clone was detected once. V is TRBV19 and J is TRBJ1-3, with 9 bases matching TRBD1. V lost 2 bases and J lost 4; bases outside the gene matches: 6. The CDR3 has 16 amino acids. Germline values: CDR1 LNHDA, CDR2 SQIVND (reference sequence). CDR3 DNA sequence: TGTGCCAGTAGTATACCCGGACAGGGGCGAGGAAACACCATATATTTT. Residues: CASSIPGQGRGNTIYF. Full variable domain (outside the CDR3, taken from reference TRBV19 and TRBJ1-3): DGGITQSPKYLFRKEGQNVTLSCEQNLNHDAMYWYRQDPGQGLRLIYYSQIVNDFQKGDIAEGYSVSREKKESFPLTVTSAQKNPTAFYLCASSIPGQGRGNTIYFGEGSWLTVV.

This clone was seen just once. The rearrangement links TRBV30 to TRBJ2-5, with D unclear. Germline assignment: CDR1 GTSNPN and CDR2 SVGIG (reference sequence). Trimming shortened V by 7 bases and J by 0 bases, and 9 bases separated the two germline ends. The CDR3 spans 12 residues. The DNA for the CDR3 is TGTGCCTACCAGGAAAACCAAGAGACCCAGTACTTC. This gives the protein CAYQENQETQYF.

This chain joins TRBV27 and TRBJ2-7, with 11 positions matching TRBD1. The CDR3 is 13 amino acids. Losses at the gene ends were 6 bases for V and 4 bases for J; bases not matched to a gene: 2. CDR1 is MNHEY, CDR2 SMNVEV, per germline (reference sequence). The CDR3 DNA is TGTGCCAGCAGCTGGGACAGGGGGTACGAGCAGTACTTC. Protein product: CASSWDRGYEQYF.

The chain uses TRBV6-5 and TRBJ1-2; 9 positions match TRBD1. CDR1 and CDR2 (germline): MNHEY, SVGAGI. The CDR3 has 15 residues. Trimming cost V 6 bases and J 4 bases; bases outside gene matches: 9. The CDR3 nucleotides read TGTGCCAGCAGCTCGAACAGGGGGCGGGGCTATGGCTACACCTTC. Protein product: CASSSNRGRGYGYTF.

The V gene is TRBV5-4, the J gene TRBJ2-6; TRBD1 might be the D (5 bases). Per germline, CDR1 SGHNT and CDR2 YYREEE (reference sequence). V was trimmed by 4 bases and J by 2 bases, leaving 10 bases between them. The CDR3 has 15 residues. The CDR3 nucleotides read TGTGCCAGCAGCCCCGACAGTACTGGGGCCAACGTCCTGACTTTC. It specifies CASSPDSTGANVLTF.

This chain joins TRBV27 and TRBJ2-7, with D maybe TRBD2 (6 bases). Germline-derived CDR1 and CDR2 are MNHEY and SMNVEV (reference sequence). CDR3 length: 16 amino acids. Trimming shortened V by 0 bases and J by 0 bases, and 12 bases separated the two germline ends. The CDR3 loop is CASSLSFWEASYEQYF. The CDR3 DNA follows: TGTGCCAGCAGTTTATCGTTCTGGGAGGCCTCCTACGAGCAGTACTTC.

The rearrangement joins TRBV7-9 to TRBJ2-5, with TRBD1 identical over 7 bases. CDR3 length: 14 residues. V dropped 5 bases and J dropped 1; count of bases not matched to a gene: 4. Germline V gene data show CDR1 as SEHNR and CDR2 as FQNEAQ (reference sequence). CDR3: CASSVGTAQETQYF. In DNA, the CDR3 is TGTGCCAGCAGCGTAGGGACAGCCCAAGAGACCCAGTACTTC.

V gene TRBV7-2 combines with J gene TRBJ1-1, with 7 bases aligning to TRBD1. Germline trimming cut 6 bases from V and 7 bases from J; bases unmatched to any gene: 5. In germline, CDR1 is SGHTA, CDR2 FQGNSA. CDR3 length equals 12 residues. This chain's CDR3 is CASRMTGREAFF. CDR3 in DNA: TGTGCCAGCAGGATGACAGGGCGTGAAGCTTTCTTT.

The rearrangement links TRBV27 to TRBJ2-7; 8 positions match TRBD1. V shed 7 bases, J shed 5 bases, and the junction held 19 bases outside the gene matches. Germline V CDR1 and CDR2: MNHEY, SMNVEV (reference sequence). The CDR3 is 17 amino acids. The CDR3 DNA sequence: TGTGCCAGCACCTGGGGACAGGCCCTTGTGGTATTCGACGAGCAGTACTTC. Residues: CASTWGQALVVFDEQYF.

This sequence joins TRBV4-1 and TRBJ2-1; 9 bases are a match to TRBD2. CDR3 length: 16 amino acids. Trimming cost V 4 bases and J 4 bases; bases outside gene matches: 8. CDR1 MGHRA and CDR2 YSYEKL come from the germline V gene. The CDR3 DNA reads TGCGCCAGCAGCCCTCAGCGGGGGGACTTATACAATGAGCAGTTCTTC. It translates to CASSPQRGDLYNEQFF.

V usage is TRBV7-9 and J usage is TRBJ1-2, with 7 positions matching TRBD1. The germline gives CDR1 SEHNR, CDR2 FQNEAQ (reference sequence). The CDR3 loop spans 15 amino acids. The J segment lost 4 bases and the V segment lost 5 bases, leaving 10 bases of the junction unmatched. This CDR3 is CASSRGTAGAYGYTF. The CDR3, as DNA: TGTGCCAGCAGCAGAGGGACAGCCGGGGCCTATGGCTACACCTTC.

This chain uses TRBV5-1 with TRBJ2-5; 9 bases line up with TRBD1. The germline CDR1 and CDR2 sequences are SGHRS and YFSETQ. The CDR3 is made up of 14 amino acids. V shed 3 bases and J 1 base; nucleotides not matched to a gene: 1. The CDR3 sequence: CASSWGQGQETQYF. Here the CDR3 DNA reads TGCGCCAGCAGCTGGGGACAGGGCCAAGAGACCCAGTACTTC.

The rearrangement uses TRBV21-1 and TRBJ2-6; the table gives TRBD2 as D, unverified against the DNA. TRBV21-1 is flagged as a pseudogene. This CDR3 comprises 15 residues. This CDR3 is CASSTPRSGANVLTF. The CDR3 DNA sequence: TGTGCCAGCAGCACCCCCCGCTCTGGGGCCAACGTCCTGACTTTC.

This sequence joins TRBV9 and TRBJ1-2; D not resolved. V lost 0 bases and J lost 6, with 15 bases in between. The CDR3 covers 15 residues. The germline V gene encodes CDR1 SGDLS and CDR2 YYNGEE. The CDR3 region has the DNA TGTGCCAGCAGCGTAGGCCCGGCGGGGAATGATGGCTACACCTTC. Translated: CASSVGPAGNDGYTF.

The chain recombines TRBV6-5 with TRBJ2-7; 9 positions match TRBD1. CDR1 MNHEY and CDR2 SVGAGI come from the germline V gene. The trim removed 6 bases at V and 5 bases at J, leaving 5 bases unmatched. CDR3 length: 13 amino acids. The CDR3 loop is CASSRTGVNEQYF. The CDR3 coding sequence is TGTGCCAGCAGCCGGACAGGGGTCAACGAGCAGTACTTC.

The rearrangement links TRBV5-1 to TRBJ2-1; 9 positions agree with TRBD1. The ends lost 2 bases at V and 7 bases at J; junction bases unmatched: 7. CDR1 is SGHRS, CDR2 YFSETQ, per germline. The CDR3 is made up of 15 amino acids. The CDR3 region is CASSLGDRALNEQFF. CDR3 coding DNA: TGCGCCAGCAGCTTAGGGGACAGGGCTCTTAATGAGCAGTTCTTC.

This chain links TRBV4-1 with TRBJ2-7, with 12 bases identical to TRBD1. Germline assignment: CDR1 MGHRA and CDR2 YSYEKL. V gave up 3 bases and J gave up 2 bases; unmatched junction bases: 5. There are 16 residues in the CDR3. CDR3 residues: CASSQGQGAGTYEQYF. The CDR3 coding sequence is TGCGCCAGCAGCCAGGGACAGGGGGCCGGGACCTACGAGCAGTACTTC.

Note on this clone: In the same sample, other DNA sequences code for this CDR3. The CDR3 spells CASSFGGAAYEQYF. The CDR3 coding sequence is TGTGCCAGCAGTTTCGGCGGGGCCGCCTACGAGCAGTACTTC. The chain couples TRBV27 to TRBJ2-7, with D possibly TRBD2 on 6 matching bases. Looked up from germline, CDR1 is MNHEY and CDR2 is SMNVEV (reference sequence). The ends were cut back, 3 bases at V and 2 bases at J, with 11 bases in the middle. The CDR3 runs 14 residues.

The CDR3 DNA is TGCAGCGGGTCAGGGCAAGAGACCCAGTACTTC. Translated, it gives CSGSGQETQYF. J is TRBJ2-5 and V is TRBV29-1; perhaps TRBD1 as D (5 bases). Germline assignment: CDR1 SQVTM and CDR2 ANQGSEA. Trimming stripped 7 bases from V and 2 bases from J, with 8 bases between. CDR3 length: 11 amino acids.